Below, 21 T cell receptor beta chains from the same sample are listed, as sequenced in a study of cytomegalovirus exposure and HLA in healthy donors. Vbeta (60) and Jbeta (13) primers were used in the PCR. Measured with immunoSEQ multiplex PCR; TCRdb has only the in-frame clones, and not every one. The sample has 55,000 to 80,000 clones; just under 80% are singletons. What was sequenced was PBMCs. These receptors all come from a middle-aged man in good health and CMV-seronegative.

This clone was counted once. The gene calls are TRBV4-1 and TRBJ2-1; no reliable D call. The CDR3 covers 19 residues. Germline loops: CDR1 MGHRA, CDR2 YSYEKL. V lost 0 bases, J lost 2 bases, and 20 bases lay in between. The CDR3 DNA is TGCGCCAGCAGCCAAGAGGCGGCGCCTTCCGCCTCTACCTACAATGAGCAGTTCTTC. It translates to CASSQEAAPSASTYNEQFF.

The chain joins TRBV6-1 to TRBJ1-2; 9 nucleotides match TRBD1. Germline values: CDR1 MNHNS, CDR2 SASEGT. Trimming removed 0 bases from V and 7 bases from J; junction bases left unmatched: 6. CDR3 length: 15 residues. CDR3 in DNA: TGTGCCAGCAGTGAAGCTCGGGACAGGGTGCCTGGCTACACCTTC. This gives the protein CASSEARDRVPGYTF.

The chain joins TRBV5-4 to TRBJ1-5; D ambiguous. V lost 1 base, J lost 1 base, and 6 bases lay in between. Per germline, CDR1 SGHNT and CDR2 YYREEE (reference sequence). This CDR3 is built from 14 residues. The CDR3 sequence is CASSLRGSNQPQHF. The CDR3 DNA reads TGTGCCAGCAGCTTGCGGGGAAGCAATCAGCCCCAGCATTTT.

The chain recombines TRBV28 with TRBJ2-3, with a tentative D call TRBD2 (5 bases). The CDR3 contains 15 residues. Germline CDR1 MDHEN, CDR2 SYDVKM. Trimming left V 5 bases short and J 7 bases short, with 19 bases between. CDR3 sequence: CASSGPTSSRNTQYF. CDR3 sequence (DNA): TGTGCCAGCAGTGGCCCAACTAGTTCTCGCAATACGCAGTATTTT.

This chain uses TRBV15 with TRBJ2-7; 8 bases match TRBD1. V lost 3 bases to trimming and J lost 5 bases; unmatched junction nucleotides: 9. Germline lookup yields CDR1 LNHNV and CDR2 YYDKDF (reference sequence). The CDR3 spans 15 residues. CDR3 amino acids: CATSSARGRWDEQYF. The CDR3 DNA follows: TGTGCCACCAGCAGTGCCAGGGGGCGCTGGGACGAGCAGTACTTC.

For the CDR3, the DNA is TGTGCCAGCAGCTTCGACAGGGTATCCTACGAGCAGTACTTC. This translates into CASSFDRVSYEQYF. The V and J genes are TRBV11-2 and TRBJ2-7; 7 nucleotides align to TRBD1. The V gene end was trimmed by 3 bases and the J gene end by 1 base; junction bases not matched to a gene: 3. Germline CDR1 reads SGHAT; CDR2 reads FQNNGV. The CDR3 contains 14 residues.

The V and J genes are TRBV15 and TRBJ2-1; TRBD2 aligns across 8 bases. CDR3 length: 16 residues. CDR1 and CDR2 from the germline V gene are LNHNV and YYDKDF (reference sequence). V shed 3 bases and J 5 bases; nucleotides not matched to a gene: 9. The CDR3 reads CATSRIAGFRDNEQFF. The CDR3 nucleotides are TGTGCCACCAGCAGGATAGCGGGATTCCGTGACAATGAGCAGTTCTTC.

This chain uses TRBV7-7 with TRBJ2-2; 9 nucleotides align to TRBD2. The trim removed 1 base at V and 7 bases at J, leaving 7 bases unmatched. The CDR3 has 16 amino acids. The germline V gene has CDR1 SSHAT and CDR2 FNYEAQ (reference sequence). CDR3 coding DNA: TGTGCCAGCAGCTTAGAGGCGGGGGGGCCCGTCGGGGAGCTGTTTTTT. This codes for CASSLEAGGPVGELFF.

CDR3 in DNA: TGTGCCAGCAGTGTAAGGACAGGGGGCTACGAGCAGTACTTC. Encoded protein: CASSVRTGGYEQYF. The chain uses TRBV6-1 and TRBJ2-7; 10 bases match TRBD1. Germline CDR1 MNHNS, CDR2 SASEGT. This CDR3 has 14 amino acids. The V gene end was trimmed by 4 bases and the J gene end by 3 bases; junction bases not matched to a gene: 3.

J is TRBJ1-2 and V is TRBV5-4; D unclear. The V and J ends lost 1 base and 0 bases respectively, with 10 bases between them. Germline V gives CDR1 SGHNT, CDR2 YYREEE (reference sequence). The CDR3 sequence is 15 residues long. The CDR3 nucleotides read TGTGCCAGCAGCTTGTCAGTGACTTCTAACTATGGCTACACCTTC. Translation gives CASSLSVTSNYGYTF.

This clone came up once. CDR3 region: CASSPRGLAGGLQFF. The CDR3 DNA sequence: TGTGCCAGCAGCCCAAGGGGGTTAGCGGGGGGGCTTCAGTTCTTC. This chain joins TRBV9 and TRBJ2-1; 11 bases align to TRBD2. CDR1 is SGDLS, CDR2 YYNGEE, per germline. The trim removed 4 bases at V and 13 bases at J, leaving 13 bases unmatched. This CDR3 comprises 15 residues.

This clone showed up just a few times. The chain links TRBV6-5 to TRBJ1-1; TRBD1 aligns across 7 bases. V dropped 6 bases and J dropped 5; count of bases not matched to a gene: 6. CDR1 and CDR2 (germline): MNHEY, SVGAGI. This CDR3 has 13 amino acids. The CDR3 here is CASSDGRGTEAFF. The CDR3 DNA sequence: TGTGCCAGCAGCGACGGCAGGGGGACTGAAGCTTTCTTT.

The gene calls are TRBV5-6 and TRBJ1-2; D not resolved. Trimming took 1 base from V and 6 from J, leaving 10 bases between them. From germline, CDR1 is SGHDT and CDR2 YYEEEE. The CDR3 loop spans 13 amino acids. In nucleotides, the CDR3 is TGTGCCAGCAGCTTGATTCGAGGAAATGGCTACACCTTC. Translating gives CASSLIRGNGYTF.

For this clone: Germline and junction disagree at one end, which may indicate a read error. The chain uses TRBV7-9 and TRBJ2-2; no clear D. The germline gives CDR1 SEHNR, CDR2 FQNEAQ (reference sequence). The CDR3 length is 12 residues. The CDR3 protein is CSSSYQAGELFF. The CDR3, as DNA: TGTTCCAGCAGCTACCAGGCCGGGGAGCTGTTTTTT.

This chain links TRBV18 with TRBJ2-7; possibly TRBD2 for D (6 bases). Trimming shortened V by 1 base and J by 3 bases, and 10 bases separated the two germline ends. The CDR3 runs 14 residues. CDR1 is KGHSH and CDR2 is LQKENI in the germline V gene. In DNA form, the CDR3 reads TGTGCCAGCTCACCACGTTCGGGAGTCTACGAGCAGTACTTC. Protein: CASSPRSGVYEQYF.

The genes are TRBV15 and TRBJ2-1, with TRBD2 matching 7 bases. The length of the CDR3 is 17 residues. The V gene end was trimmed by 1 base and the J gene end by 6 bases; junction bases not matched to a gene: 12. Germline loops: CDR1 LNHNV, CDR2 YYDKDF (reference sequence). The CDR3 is CATSRGGAGERRNEQFF. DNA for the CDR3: TGTGCCACCAGCAGAGGAGGGGCGGGGGAGAGACGCAATGAGCAGTTCTTC.

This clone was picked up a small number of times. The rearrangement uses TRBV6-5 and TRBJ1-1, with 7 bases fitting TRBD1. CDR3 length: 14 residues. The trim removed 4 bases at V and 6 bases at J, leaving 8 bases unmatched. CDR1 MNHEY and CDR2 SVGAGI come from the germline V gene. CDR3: CASSSQGNRAEAFF. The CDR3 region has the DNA TGTGCCAGCAGTTCACAGGGGAATAGAGCTGAAGCTTTCTTT.

CDR3 in amino acids: CASGGDRTLTTNEKLFF. The CDR3 nucleotides read TGTGCCAGCGGGGGAGACAGGACCCTTACAACTAATGAAAAACTGTTTTTT. The rearrangement uses TRBV27 and TRBJ1-4; perhaps TRBD1 as D (6 bases). Germline lookup yields CDR1 MNHEY and CDR2 SMNVEV (reference sequence). The CDR3 totals 17 residues. V lost 8 bases and J 0 bases, leaving 19 bases between the germline ends.

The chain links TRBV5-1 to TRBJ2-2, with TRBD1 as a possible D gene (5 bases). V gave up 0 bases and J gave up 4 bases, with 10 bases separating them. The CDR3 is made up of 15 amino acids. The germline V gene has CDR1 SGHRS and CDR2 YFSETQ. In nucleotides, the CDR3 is TGCGCCAGCAGCTTGGTGGGGCTAGGCACCGGGGAGCTGTTTTTT. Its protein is CASSLVGLGTGELFF.

In DNA form, the CDR3 reads TGTGCCAGCAAGACAGGGGACACCGGGGAGCTGTTTTTT. Encoded protein: CASKTGDTGELFF. The chain combines TRBV6-1 with TRBJ2-2, with 8 positions matching TRBD1. Germline assignment: CDR1 MNHNS and CDR2 SASEGT. V gave up 7 bases and J gave up 3 bases; unmatched junction bases: 1. This CDR3 has 13 amino acids.

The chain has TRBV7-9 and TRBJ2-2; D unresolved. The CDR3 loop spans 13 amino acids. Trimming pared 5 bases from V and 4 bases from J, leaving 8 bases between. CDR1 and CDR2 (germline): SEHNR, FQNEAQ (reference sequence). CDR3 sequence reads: CASSELTTGELFF. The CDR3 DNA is TGTGCCAGCAGCGAGCTTACCACCGGGGAGCTGTTTTTT.